This TCR beta chain comes out of a study of CD8 T cells in Susac syndrome (dated by TCRdb to between 2018 and 2021). Concerning the study at large: Among the sequenced Susac syndrome patients, about six had clinically active disease and eight or nine were in clinical remission. At the time of blood withdrawal, Susac syndrome patients were either therapy-naive, taking corticosteroids (with some also receiving IVIg), or on IVIg alone. Repertoire sequencing was used to test whether CD8+ T cell activation and differentiation in Susac syndrome was antigen driven. CD8+ T cell repertoire clonality was compared between around eleven healthy donors, about 14 Susac syndrome patients and approximately 15 multiple sclerosis patients.

Notes on this clonotype: There is no known antigen for this receptor. Nothing much larger sits one base from this clone, and base qualities are not available.

The research as a whole found: The number of individuals in the TCR sequencing and HLA analysis was recognized as being relatively small. Susac syndrome CD8+ repertoires showed clonal expansion, highest in CD8+ TEMRA cells and greater in clinically active than remitting patients. Fewer than 20 Susac-specific public clones were identified in the total CD8+ repertoire, and a few Susac-specific public clones were identified in the CD8+ TEMRA repertoire.

RNA was extracted using the RNeasy kit, and 0.5 to 1 microgram was reverse transcribed with random hexamers. The immunoSEQ multiplex PCR assay, covering 54 Vbeta and 13 Jbeta segments, was used to amplify TCR beta CDR3 regions. Bias from PCR amplification was corrected by using a synthetic template baseline for primer optimization and for computational correction. From the authors' description of their analysis: Reads were annotated to V, D and J genes according to IMGT and were analyzed with immunoSEQ Analyzer, with only productive sequences retained. Clonality was calculated as one minus the Shannon entropy normalized by log2 of the number of productive unique sequences. For each patient and control, public and private clones were evaluated among the 100 most prevalent clones. Clones were defined as Susac-specific when absent from the healthy and MS cohorts, from fewer than 1,300 published viral clones and from other ImmuneACCESS disease sequences. The raw public reads went through TCRdb reprocessing: fastp at Q25, MiXCR clone calling, in-frame beta chains kept. Each record represents a unique CDR3 protein, reported with the most common genes and DNA among its rows. TCRdb's processing, not the authors', yielded these V and J calls. Recorded for this sample are about 190,000 distinct CDR3 sequences; approximately 95% of them occurred a single time. The ten largest account for roughly 0.15% of the sample.

Peripheral blood CD8+ and CD4+ T cells from healthy donors, Susac syndrome patients and multiple sclerosis patients were profiled using high-throughput TCR beta sequencing. Recently defined diagnostic criteria for definite or probable disease were met by the Susac syndrome patients. Bulk CD8+ and CD4+ T cells were purified magnetically by negative isolation, whereas CD8+ TEMRA cells were enriched by FACS. Blood was drawn into EDTA tubes, processed within 24 hours, and PBMCs were isolated by density gradient centrifugation. PBMCs intended for TCR sequencing were cryopreserved in liquid nitrogen and thawed later in a water bath at 37 degrees C. Purity of sorted or isolated CD4+, CD8+ and CD8+ TEMRA cells was at least 90%. V is pared back by 4 bases and J by 6 bases, with 15 bases lying between the germline termini. The germline V gene (reference sequence) supplies CDR1 MNHNY and CDR2 SVGAGI. The CDR3 runs 14 amino acids, cysteine and phenylalanine included. The CDR3 DNA has 42 bases and is translated from base 1.

The origin of this receptor is a human donor with Susac syndrome. Recombination joined TRBV6-6 with TRBJ1-1; no D gene is confidently identified. Sample: CD8+ T cells from PBMCs. CDR3 protein: CASSSPGLSPEAFF. The bases are TGTGCCAGCAGTTCCCCCGGATTGAGCCCTGAAGCTTTCTTT.